This entry features one TCR beta chain sequence. The data stem from a study of CD8 T cells in ankylosing spondylitis. The junction had 3 bases not matched to a gene; V was cut back by 6 bases and J by 0 bases. CDR3 length: 13 amino acids. Germline loops: CDR1 DFQATT, CDR2 SNEGSKA (reference sequence). Making use of molecular barcodes, quantitative 5'-RACE generated TCR beta libraries. TCRdb re-derived calls from the 5' RACE reads in MiXCR, one entry per CDR3 protein. The top ten clones hold approximately 15% of a sample with approximately 200,000 distinct CDR3 sequences, about 13% of them seen once. The chain combines TRBV20-1 with TRBJ2-7, with 9 bases aligning to TRBD1. Sequencing input: blood, either unsorted or a sorted T cell fraction (not recorded which). The source is a male donor with ankylosing spondylitis or in good health (not recorded which). CDR3 in DNA: TGCAGTGCGTGGGACAGGGACTCCTACGAGCAGTACTTC. It codes for CSAWDRDSYEQYF.